The entry below describes one T cell receptor (beta chain). This sample is part of a study of blood T cell repertoires in COVID-19. CDR3 size: 17 residues. The junction had 12 bases not matched to a gene; V was cut back by 1 base and J by 5 bases. Only in-frame clones appear in the TCRdb table, and some are missing; sequencing was by immunoSEQ multiplex PCR. The data show more than 70,000 clones, about 90% seen once. What was sequenced was peripheral blood. This receptor was obtained from a woman in her forties or fifties in a cohort sampled during active COVID-19. This chain uses TRBV23-1 with TRBJ2-7; 9 nucleotides line up with TRBD1. TRBV23-1 is an ORF, with its function uncertain. The CDR3: CASSQFFRTGTGNEQYF. DNA for the CDR3: TGCGCCAGCAGTCAATTTTTCAGGACAGGGACAGGGAACGAGCAGTACTTC.